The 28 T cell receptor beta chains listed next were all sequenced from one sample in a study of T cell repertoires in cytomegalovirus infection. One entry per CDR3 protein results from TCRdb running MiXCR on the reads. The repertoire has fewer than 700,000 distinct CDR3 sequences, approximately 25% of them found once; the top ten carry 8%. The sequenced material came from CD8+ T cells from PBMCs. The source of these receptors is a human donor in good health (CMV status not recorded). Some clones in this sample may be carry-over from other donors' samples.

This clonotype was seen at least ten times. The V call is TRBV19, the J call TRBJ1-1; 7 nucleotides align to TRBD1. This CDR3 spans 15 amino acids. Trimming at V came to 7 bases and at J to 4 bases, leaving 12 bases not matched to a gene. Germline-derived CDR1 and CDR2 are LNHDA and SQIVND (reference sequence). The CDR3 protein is CASTLSPTGITEAFF. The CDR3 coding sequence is TGTGCCAGTACCCTCTCCCCGACAGGGATCACTGAAGCTTTCTTT.

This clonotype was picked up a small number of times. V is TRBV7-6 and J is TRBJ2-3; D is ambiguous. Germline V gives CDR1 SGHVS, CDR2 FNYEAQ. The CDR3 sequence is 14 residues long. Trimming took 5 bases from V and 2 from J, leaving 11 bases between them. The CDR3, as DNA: TGTGCCAGCAGCCCTACAGCCATCACAGATACGCAGTATTTT. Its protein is CASSPTAITDTQYF.

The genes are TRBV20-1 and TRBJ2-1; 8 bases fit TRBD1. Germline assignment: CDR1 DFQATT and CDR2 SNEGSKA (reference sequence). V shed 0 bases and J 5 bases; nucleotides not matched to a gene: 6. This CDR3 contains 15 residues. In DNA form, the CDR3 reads TGCAGTGCTAGAGATTGGACAGGGAAGGACAATGAGCAGTTCTTC. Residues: CSARDWTGKDNEQFF.

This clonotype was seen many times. This CDR3 reads CASSRASGANVLTF. For the CDR3, the DNA is TGTGCCAGCAGTCGGGCCTCTGGGGCCAACGTCCTGACTTTC. The chain has TRBV25-1 and TRBJ2-6; no clear D. Germline CDR1 and CDR2: MGHDK and SYGVNS. This CDR3 region has 14 residues. V was trimmed by 5 bases and J by 0 bases, leaving 5 bases between them.

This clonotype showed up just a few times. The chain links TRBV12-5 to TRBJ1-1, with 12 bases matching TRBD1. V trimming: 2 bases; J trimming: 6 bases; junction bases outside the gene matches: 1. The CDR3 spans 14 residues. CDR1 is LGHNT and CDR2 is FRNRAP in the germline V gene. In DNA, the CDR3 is TGTGCTAGTGGTTTGAGGGACAGGGGGCCTGAAGCTTTCTTT. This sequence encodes CASGLRDRGPEAFF.

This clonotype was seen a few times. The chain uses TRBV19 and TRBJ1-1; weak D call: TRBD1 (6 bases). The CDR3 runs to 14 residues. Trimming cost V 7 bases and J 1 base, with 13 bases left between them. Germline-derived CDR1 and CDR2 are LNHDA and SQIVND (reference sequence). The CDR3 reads CASTMGQPNTEAFF. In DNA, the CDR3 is TGTGCCAGTACCATGGGACAACCGAACACTGAAGCTTTCTTT.

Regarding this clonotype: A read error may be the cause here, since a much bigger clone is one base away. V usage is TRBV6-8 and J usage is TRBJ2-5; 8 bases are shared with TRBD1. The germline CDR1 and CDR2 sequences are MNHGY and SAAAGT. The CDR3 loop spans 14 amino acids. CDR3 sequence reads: CASSDGQGPETRYF. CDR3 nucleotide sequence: TGTGCCAGCAGTGACGGACAGGGTCCAGAGACCCGGTACTTC.

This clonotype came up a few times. The chain's CDR3 is CASKGNHYGYTF. CDR3 sequence (DNA): TGTGCCAGCAAAGGTAACCACTATGGCTACACCTTC. V usage is TRBV25-1 and J usage is TRBJ1-2; unclear D gene. Germline CDR1 and CDR2: MGHDK and SYGVNS. Trimming pared 7 bases from V and 3 bases from J, leaving 9 bases between. The CDR3 runs 12 residues.

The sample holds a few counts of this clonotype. The CDR3 is CASSLHQGLTGNTEAFF. CDR3 nucleotides: TGCGCCAGCAGCTTGCATCAGGGTCTCACAGGGAACACTGAAGCTTTCTTT. The rearrangement joins TRBV5-1 to TRBJ1-1; possible D gene TRBD1, 5 bases. This CDR3 has 17 residues. Trimming stripped 1 base from V and 1 base from J, with 17 bases between. Looked up from germline, CDR1 is SGHRS and CDR2 is YFSETQ.

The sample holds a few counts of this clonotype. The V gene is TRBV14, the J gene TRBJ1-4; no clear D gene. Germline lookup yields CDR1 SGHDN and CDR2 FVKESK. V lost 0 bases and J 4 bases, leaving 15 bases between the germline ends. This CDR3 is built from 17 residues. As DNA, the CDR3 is TGTGCCAGCAGCCAAGATAAGGATTCCGGGGTTAATGAAAAACTGTTTTTT. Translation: CASSQDKDSGVNEKLFF.

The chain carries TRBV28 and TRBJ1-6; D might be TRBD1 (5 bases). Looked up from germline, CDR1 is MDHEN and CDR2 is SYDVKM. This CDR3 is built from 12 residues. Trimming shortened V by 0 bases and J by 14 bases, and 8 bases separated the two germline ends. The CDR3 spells CASSLWGGALHF. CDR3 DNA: TGTGCCAGCAGTTTATGGGGGGGGGCCCTCCACTTT.

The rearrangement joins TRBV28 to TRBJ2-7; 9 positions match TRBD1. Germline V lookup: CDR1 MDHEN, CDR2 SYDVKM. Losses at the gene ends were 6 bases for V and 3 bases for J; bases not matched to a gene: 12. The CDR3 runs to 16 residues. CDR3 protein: CASSPRRDRALYEQYV. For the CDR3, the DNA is TGTGCCAGCAGCCCCCGGCGGGACAGGGCCCTCTACGAGCAGTACGTC.

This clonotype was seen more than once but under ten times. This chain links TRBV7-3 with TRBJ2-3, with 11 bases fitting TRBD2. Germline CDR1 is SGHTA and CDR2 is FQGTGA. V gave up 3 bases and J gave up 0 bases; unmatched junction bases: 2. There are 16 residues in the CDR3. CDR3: CASSFLAGGSTDTQYF. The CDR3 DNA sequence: TGTGCCAGCAGCTTCTTAGCGGGGGGGAGCACAGATACGCAGTATTTT.

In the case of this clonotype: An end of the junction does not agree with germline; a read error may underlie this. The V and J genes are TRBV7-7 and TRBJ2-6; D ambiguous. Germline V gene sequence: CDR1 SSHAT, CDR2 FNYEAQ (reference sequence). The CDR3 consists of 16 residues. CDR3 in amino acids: CASSRTDYSGANVLTF. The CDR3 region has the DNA TGTGCTAGCAGCCGTACCGATTACTCTGGGGCCAACGTCCTGACTTTC.

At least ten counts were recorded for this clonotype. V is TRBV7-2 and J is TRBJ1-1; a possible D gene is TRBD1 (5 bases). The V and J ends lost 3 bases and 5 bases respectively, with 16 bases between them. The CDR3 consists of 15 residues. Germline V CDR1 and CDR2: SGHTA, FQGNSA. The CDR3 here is CASSFGGGGATEAFF. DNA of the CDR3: TGTGCCAGCAGCTTCGGTGGGGGGGGTGCTACTGAAGCTTTCTTT.

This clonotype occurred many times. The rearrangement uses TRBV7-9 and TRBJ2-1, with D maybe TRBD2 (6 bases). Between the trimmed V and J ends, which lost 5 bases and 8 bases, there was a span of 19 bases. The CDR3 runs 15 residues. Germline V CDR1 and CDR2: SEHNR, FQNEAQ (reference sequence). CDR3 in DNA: TGTGCCAGCAGCCCCCTGGGAACTAGCTTGGATGAGCAGTTCTTC. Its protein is CASSPLGTSLDEQFF.

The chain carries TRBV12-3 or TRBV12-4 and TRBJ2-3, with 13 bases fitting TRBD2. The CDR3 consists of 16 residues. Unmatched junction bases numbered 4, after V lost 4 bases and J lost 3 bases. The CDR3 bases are TGTGCCAGCAGTTCTTGGACTAGCGGGAGTACAGATACGCAGTATTTT. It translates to CASSSWTSGSTDTQYF.

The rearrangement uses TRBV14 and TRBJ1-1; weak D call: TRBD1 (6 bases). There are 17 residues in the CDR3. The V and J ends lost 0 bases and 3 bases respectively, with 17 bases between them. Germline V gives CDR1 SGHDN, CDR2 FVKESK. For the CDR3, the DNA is TGTGCCAGCAGCCAAGATGGCGGGGGCCCTTTTGACACTGAAGCTTTCTTT. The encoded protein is CASSQDGGGPFDTEAFF.

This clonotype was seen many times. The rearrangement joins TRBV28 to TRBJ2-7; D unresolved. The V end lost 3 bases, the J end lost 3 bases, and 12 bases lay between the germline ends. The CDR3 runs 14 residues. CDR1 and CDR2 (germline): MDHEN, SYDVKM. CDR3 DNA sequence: TGTGCCAGCAGTTTCGCCAGGTTCGACTACGAGCAGTACTTC. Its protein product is CASSFARFDYEQYF.

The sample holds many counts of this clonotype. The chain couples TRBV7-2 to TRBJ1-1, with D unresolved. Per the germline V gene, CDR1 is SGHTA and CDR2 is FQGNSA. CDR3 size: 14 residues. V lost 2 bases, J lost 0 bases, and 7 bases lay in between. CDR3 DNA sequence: TGTGCCAGCAGCTTATTCGTCATGAACACTGAAGCTTTCTTT. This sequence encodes CASSLFVMNTEAFF. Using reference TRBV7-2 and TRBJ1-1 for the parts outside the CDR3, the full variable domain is GAGVSQSPSNKVTEKGKDVELRCDPISGHTALYWYRQSLGQGLEFLIYFQGNSAPDKSGLPSDRFSAERTGGSVSTLTIQRTQQEDSAVYLCASSLFVMNTEAFFGQGTRLTVV.

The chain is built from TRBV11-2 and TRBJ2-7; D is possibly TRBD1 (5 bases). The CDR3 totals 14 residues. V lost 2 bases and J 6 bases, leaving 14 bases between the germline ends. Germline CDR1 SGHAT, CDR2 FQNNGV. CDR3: CASSLIGWGSEQYV. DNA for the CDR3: TGTGCCAGCAGCTTAATCGGTTGGGGCAGCGAGCAGTACGTC.

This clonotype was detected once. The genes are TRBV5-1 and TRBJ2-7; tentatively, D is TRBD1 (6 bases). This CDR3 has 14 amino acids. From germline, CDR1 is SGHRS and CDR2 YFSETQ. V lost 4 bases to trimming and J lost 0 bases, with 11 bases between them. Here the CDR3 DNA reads TGCGCCAGCAGCGCTTACAGGGACTCCTACGAGCAGTACGTC. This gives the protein CASSAYRDSYEQYV.

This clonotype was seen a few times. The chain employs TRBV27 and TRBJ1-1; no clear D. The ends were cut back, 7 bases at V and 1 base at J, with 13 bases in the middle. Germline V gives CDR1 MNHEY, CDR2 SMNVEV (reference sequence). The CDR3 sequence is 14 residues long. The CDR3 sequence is CASKWPGPNTEAFF. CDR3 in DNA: TGTGCCAGCAAGTGGCCTGGGCCGAACACTGAAGCTTTCTTT.

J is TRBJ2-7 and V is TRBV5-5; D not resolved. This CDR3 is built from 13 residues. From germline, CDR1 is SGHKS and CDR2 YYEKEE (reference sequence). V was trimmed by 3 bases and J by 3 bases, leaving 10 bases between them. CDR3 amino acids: CASSSDAHYEQYF. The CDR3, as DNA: TGTGCCAGCAGCTCTGACGCACACTACGAGCAGTACTTC.

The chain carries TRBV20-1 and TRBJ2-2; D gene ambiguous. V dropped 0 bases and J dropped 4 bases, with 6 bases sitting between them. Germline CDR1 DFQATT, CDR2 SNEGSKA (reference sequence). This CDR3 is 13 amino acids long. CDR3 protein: CSAREASTGELFF. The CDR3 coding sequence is TGCAGTGCTAGAGAAGCGAGCACCGGGGAGCTGTTTTTT.

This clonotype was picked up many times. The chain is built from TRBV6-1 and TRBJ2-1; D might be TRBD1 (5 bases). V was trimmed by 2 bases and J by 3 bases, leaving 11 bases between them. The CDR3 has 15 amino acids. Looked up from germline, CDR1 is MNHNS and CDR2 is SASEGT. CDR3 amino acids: CASSERGFYYNEQFF. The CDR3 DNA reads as TGTGCCAGCAGTGAAAGGGGATTCTACTACAATGAGCAGTTCTTC.

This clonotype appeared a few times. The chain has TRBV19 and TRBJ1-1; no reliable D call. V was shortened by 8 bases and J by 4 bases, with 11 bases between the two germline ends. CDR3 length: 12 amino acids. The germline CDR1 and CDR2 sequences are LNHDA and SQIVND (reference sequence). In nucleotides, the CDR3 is TGTGCCAGTGGCGGGAGGGTCACTGAAGCTTTCTTT. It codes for CASGGRVTEAFF.

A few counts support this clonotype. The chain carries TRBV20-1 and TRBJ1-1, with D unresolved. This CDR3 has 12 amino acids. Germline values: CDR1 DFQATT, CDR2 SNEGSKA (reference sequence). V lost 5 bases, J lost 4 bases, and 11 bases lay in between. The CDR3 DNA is TGCAGTGCTCCCTGGAGGCTCACTGAAGCTTTCTTT. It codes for CSAPWRLTEAFF.